Following are 17 T cell receptor beta chains from one sample sequenced in a study of CD8 T cells in ankylosing spondylitis. TCRdb re-analysed the 5' RACE reads in MiXCR, keeping a single row per CDR3 protein. The table records about 360,000 distinct CDR3 sequences, approximately 20% of them present only once. The sequencing sample was made of blood, either unsorted or a sorted T cell fraction (not recorded which). The receptor source for this set is a male donor with ankylosing spondylitis or in good health (not recorded which).

This clonotype was detected a few times. CDR3 residues: CAISQQLAGESTDTQYF. In nucleotides, the CDR3 is TGTGCCATCAGCCAGCAACTAGCGGGGGAAAGCACAGATACGCAGTATTTT. The chain links TRBV10-3 to TRBJ2-3; the match to TRBD2 covers 11 bases. After removal of 6 bases from V and 0 bases from J, the junction contained 8 bases not matched to a gene. The CDR3 is 17 amino acids. Germline values: CDR1 ENHRY, CDR2 SYGVKD.

This clonotype has a handful of counts. The chain recombines TRBV20-1 with TRBJ2-5; 11 nucleotides agree with TRBD2. Germline lookup yields CDR1 DFQATT and CDR2 SNEGSKA (reference sequence). The CDR3 totals 17 residues. The V segment lost 4 bases and the J segment 1 base; nucleotides outside the gene matches: 11. CDR3 coding DNA: TGCAGTGCTATAGAACCCGGGACTAGCGGCTTCCAAGAGACCCAGTACTTC. Its translation is CSAIEPGTSGFQETQYF.

This clonotype was recorded a few times. The chain couples TRBV28 to TRBJ1-4; weak D call: TRBD1 (5 bases). Trimming removed 6 bases from V and 4 bases from J, with 15 bases in between. The CDR3 has 15 amino acids. CDR1 is MDHEN, CDR2 SYDVKM, per germline. CDR3 sequence reads: CASSPPGLNNEKLFF. The DNA for the CDR3 is TGTGCCAGCAGCCCCCCGGGACTAAATAATGAAAAACTGTTTTTT.

The chain carries TRBV20-1 and TRBJ2-2, with 8 positions matching TRBD2. In germline, CDR1 is DFQATT, CDR2 SNEGSKA (reference sequence). V gave up 1 base and J gave up 5 bases; unmatched junction bases: 6. This CDR3 is 15 amino acids long. CDR3 amino acids: CSARVVSGKTGELFF. CDR3 bases: TGCAGTGCTAGAGTGGTTAGCGGGAAAACCGGGGAGCTGTTTTTT.

In its sample, this clonotype was seen many times. This sequence joins TRBV12-3 or TRBV12-4 and TRBJ2-2; D gene unclear. The CDR3 is made up of 12 amino acids. The germline V and J ends were trimmed by 7 bases and 0 bases, with 3 bases remaining between them. The CDR3 loop reads CASTANTGELFF. CDR3 in DNA: TGTGCCAGCACAGCGAACACCGGGGAGCTGTTTTTT.

The genes are TRBV3-1 and TRBJ2-1; D might be TRBD2 (6 bases). Germline V CDR1 and CDR2: LGHDT, YNNKEL (reference sequence). Deletions cut 0 bases from V and 7 bases from J, with 10 bases between. This CDR3 has 14 amino acids. The CDR3 sequence is CASSQDPGVNEQFF. As DNA, the CDR3 is TGTGCCAGCAGCCAAGATCCGGGGGTGAATGAGCAGTTCTTC.

The V and J genes are TRBV7-6 and TRBJ1-6; D gene unclear. The CDR3 runs to 16 residues. The germline gives CDR1 SGHVS, CDR2 FNYEAQ. V dropped 1 base and J dropped 1 base, with 8 bases sitting between them. The CDR3: CASSLGQLSYNSPLHF. The CDR3 DNA reads TGTGCCAGCAGCTTAGGTCAGCTGTCCTATAATTCACCCCTCCACTTT.

This rearrangement joins TRBV12-5 to TRBJ2-1, with a weak D call TRBD2 (6 bases). The CDR3 spans 14 residues. Germline CDR1 and CDR2: LGHNT and FRNRAP. V was clipped by 5 bases and J by 9 bases, with 17 bases between them. The CDR3 sequence is CASGPLGGRGEQFF. In DNA form, the CDR3 reads TGTGCTAGTGGTCCGCTCGGGGGTAGGGGTGAGCAGTTCTTC.

This clonotype showed up just a few times. The chain has TRBV20-1 and TRBJ2-5; no definite D call. Germline V gene sequence: CDR1 DFQATT, CDR2 SNEGSKA (reference sequence). Between the trimmed V and J ends, which lost 2 bases and 3 bases, there was a span of 16 bases. There are 15 residues in the CDR3. In DNA form, the CDR3 reads TGCAGTGCTAGACGAATTCTGGCCCCGAAAGAGACCCAGTACTTC. Translation: CSARRILAPKETQYF.

This clonotype was seen more than once but under ten times. This sequence joins TRBV12-3 or TRBV12-4 and TRBJ2-7; 8 positions match TRBD1. J was trimmed by 2 bases and V by 5 bases; bases with no gene match: 11. The CDR3 sequence is 16 residues long. The CDR3 nucleotides read TGTGCCAGCAGTCCTCTATTCGGACAGGGACCCTACGAGCAGTACTTC. Translation: CASSPLFGQGPYEQYF.

The chain's CDR3 is CASSIGSGNSPLHF. The CDR3, as DNA: TGTGCCAGCAGTATCGGATCGGGGAATTCACCCCTCCACTTT. The J gene is TRBJ1-6, the V gene TRBV12-3 or TRBV12-4; D not resolved. Trimming cost V 5 bases and J 7 bases, with 12 bases left between them. The CDR3 totals 14 residues.

This clonotype was counted between two and nine times. The V call is TRBV28, the J call TRBJ1-5; D not resolved. CDR1 is MDHEN and CDR2 is SYDVKM in the germline V gene. V was cut by 6 bases and J by 4 bases, with 10 bases left in between. The length of the CDR3 is 13 residues. CDR3 sequence reads: CASRLVGNQPQHF. CDR3 in DNA: TGTGCCAGCAGACTAGTTGGAAATCAGCCCCAGCATTTT.

The V call is TRBV15, the J call TRBJ2-3; a weak D match, TRBD2 (6 bases). Germline V gene lookup returns CDR1 LNHNV and CDR2 YYDKDF (reference sequence). The CDR3 covers 15 residues. V was trimmed by 0 bases and J by 10 bases, leaving 17 bases between them. This CDR3 is CATSREIQYGGAQYF. The CDR3 DNA is TGTGCCACCAGCAGAGAAATTCAATACGGAGGGGCGCAGTATTTT.

This clonotype was detected only a few times. The genes are TRBV4-1 and TRBJ2-2; D gene uncertain. Looked up from germline, CDR1 is MGHRA and CDR2 is YSYEKL. V was shortened by 1 base and J by 0 bases, with 6 bases between the two germline ends. This CDR3 contains 15 residues. DNA for the CDR3: TGCGCCAGCAGCCAAGGGGGAACGAACACCGGGGAGCTGTTTTTT. As protein: CASSQGGTNTGELFF.

This clonotype has just a few counts. This chain uses TRBV30 with TRBJ2-1; possible D gene TRBD1, 7 bases. This CDR3 is 13 amino acids long. CDR1 is GTSNPN and CDR2 is SVGIG in the germline V gene (reference sequence). The germline V and J ends were trimmed by 8 bases and 2 bases, with 13 bases remaining between them. The DNA of the CDR3 is TGTGCCCTGGACAGGACTACCTACAATGAGCAGTTCTTC. This gives the protein CALDRTTYNEQFF. Filled out from reference TRBV30 and TRBJ2-1, the complete variable domain reads SQTIHQWPATLVQPVGSPLSLECTVEGTSNPNLYWYRQAAGRGLQLLFYSVGIGQISSEVPQNLSASRPQDRQFILSSKKLLLSDSGFYLCALDRTTYNEQFFGPGTRLTVL.

This chain joins TRBV5-1 and TRBJ2-7, with D possibly being TRBD2 (5 bases). This CDR3 contains 15 residues. Germline CDR1 reads SGHRS; CDR2 reads YFSETQ. Trimming cost V 3 bases and J 3 bases, with 16 bases left between them. The CDR3 is CASSSGVYGVYEQYF. The CDR3 DNA reads TGCGCCAGCAGCTCCGGGGTTTATGGGGTCTACGAGCAGTACTTC. Full variable domain (outside the CDR3, taken from reference TRBV5-1 and TRBJ2-7): KAGVTQTPRYLIKTRGQQVTLSCSPISGHRSVSWYQQTPGQGLQFLFEYFSETQRNKGNFPGRFSGRQFSNSRSEMNVSTLELGDSALYLCASSSGVYGVYEQYFGPGTRLTVT.

This clonotype turned up a few times. This chain uses TRBV24-1 with TRBJ2-3, with D unresolved. The V gene lost 4 bases and the J gene lost 3 bases, with 4 bases spanning the gap. Germline V gene data show CDR1 as KGHDR and CDR2 as SFDVKD. This CDR3 has 12 residues. The DNA for the CDR3 is TGTGCCACCAGTGAAAGGACAGATACGCAGTATTTT. The encoded protein is CATSERTDTQYF.